Following are 10 T cell receptor beta chains from one sample sequenced in a study of cytomegalovirus exposure and HLA in healthy donors. PCR involved 60 Vbeta and 13 Jbeta primers. Clones were sequenced by immunoSEQ multiplex PCR, and TCRdb holds only the in-frame ones, with some missing. Here the sample spans 85,000 to 100,000 clones, about 60% being singletons. The sequencing input was PBMCs. The receptors shown here come from a woman between 25 and 40 years old in good health and CMV-seronegative.

This clone has only a few counts. J is TRBJ2-5 and V is TRBV15; the match to TRBD2 covers 8 bases. Trimming at V came to 8 bases and at J to 0 bases, leaving 14 bases not matched to a gene. Per germline, CDR1 LNHNV and CDR2 YYDKDF (reference sequence). The CDR3 sequence is 17 residues long. The CDR3 bases are TGTGCCACCGCAGAGGGTAGCGGGATCTTGTACCAAGAGACCCAGTACTTC. This gives the protein CATAEGSGILYQETQYF.

The chain uses TRBV28 and TRBJ1-5, with TRBD1 as a possible D gene (5 bases). The CDR3 runs to 14 residues. Germline lookup yields CDR1 MDHEN and CDR2 SYDVKM. The V and J ends lost 5 bases and 7 bases respectively, with 15 bases between them. The CDR3 DNA reads TGTGCCAGCAGTCCAGGGCAGGGCCGGCAGCCCCAGCATTTT. Translation gives CASSPGQGRQPQHF.

This clone has just a few counts. The chain links TRBV10-3 to TRBJ2-7, with TRBD2 as a possible D gene (6 bases). Trimming left V 10 bases short and J 4 bases short, with 11 bases between. CDR3 length: 11 amino acids. Looked up from germline, CDR1 is ENHRY and CDR2 is SYGVKD. CDR3: CATGGGYEQYF. The CDR3 coding sequence is TGTGCCACAGGAGGAGGGTACGAGCAGTACTTC.

The V gene is TRBV28, the J gene TRBJ2-7; 9 bases line up with TRBD1. V lost 5 bases to trimming and J lost 4 bases; unmatched junction nucleotides: 6. Germline values: CDR1 MDHEN, CDR2 SYDVKM. This CDR3 comprises 14 residues. This CDR3 is CASSLGQGWYEQYF. CDR3 DNA sequence: TGTGCCAGCAGTCTGGGACAGGGTTGGTACGAGCAGTACTTC. Based on the CDR3 plus reference TRBV28 and TRBJ2-7, the full variable domain is DVKVTQSSRYLVKRTGEKVFLECVQDMDHENMFWYRQDPGLGLRLIYFSYDVKMKEKGDIPEGYSVSREKKERFSLILESASTNQTSMYLCASSLGQGWYEQYFGPGTRLTVT.

This chain connects TRBV18 to TRBJ2-7; D not certain. The germline gives CDR1 KGHSH, CDR2 LQKENI. The V gene lost 0 bases and the J gene lost 6 bases, with 9 bases spanning the gap. The CDR3 loop spans 13 amino acids. CDR3: CASSPPNDSEQYF. CDR3 nucleotide sequence: TGTGCCAGCTCACCACCTAACGACTCCGAGCAGTACTTC.

CDR3: CASSHPIPGTGELFF. As DNA, the CDR3 is TGCGCCAGCAGTCACCCCATACCGGGGACCGGGGAGCTGTTTTTT. The chain employs TRBV10-1 and TRBJ2-2; the D gene is possibly TRBD2 (5 bases). The V gene lost 5 bases and the J gene lost 5 bases, with 15 bases spanning the gap. The CDR3 sequence is 15 residues long. CDR1 is WNHNN and CDR2 is SYGVQD in the germline V gene (reference sequence).

The chain couples TRBV10-3 to TRBJ2-7; D is perhaps TRBD2 (6 bases). CDR1 is ENHRY, CDR2 SYGVKD, per germline. V gave up 6 bases and J gave up 1 base, with 19 bases separating them. The CDR3 is made up of 16 amino acids. The CDR3 DNA reads as TGTGCCATCAGCAACCGGGACGGCGGGGATTCCTACGAGCAGTACTTC. It is translated as CAISNRDGGDSYEQYF.

CDR3 protein: CASSSQGWENTEAFF. CDR3 coding DNA: TGCGCCAGCAGCTCACAGGGATGGGAGAACACTGAAGCTTTCTTT. The J gene is TRBJ1-1, the V gene TRBV5-1; a weak D match, TRBD1 (6 bases). V shed 3 bases and J shed 1 base, with 13 bases lying between them. CDR3 length equals 15 residues. The V gene's germline CDR1 is SGHRS and CDR2 YFSETQ.

This chain links TRBV27 with TRBJ1-5; 7 bases map to TRBD1. After removal of 6 bases from V and 3 bases from J, the junction contained 5 bases not matched to a gene. CDR1 is MNHEY and CDR2 is SMNVEV in the germline V gene (reference sequence). The CDR3 runs to 14 residues. The CDR3, as DNA: TGTGCCAGCAGCCCAGACAGGGACAATCAGCCCCAGCATTTT. This translates into CASSPDRDNQPQHF.

The chain uses TRBV9 and TRBJ1-2; no reliable D call. CDR1 is SGDLS, CDR2 YYNGEE, per germline. The CDR3 has 14 amino acids. Trimming shortened V by 1 base and J by 2 bases, and 9 bases separated the two germline ends. CDR3 coding DNA: TGTGCCAGCAGCGTAAATTCACGGAACTATGGCTACACCTTC. Protein sequence: CASSVNSRNYGYTF.